These T cell receptor beta chains were read from a single sample in a study of Graves' ophthalmopathy and Graves' hyperthyroidism. TCRdb re-analysed the multiplex PCR reads in MiXCR, keeping a single row per CDR3 protein. Among about 240,000 distinct CDR3 sequences listed, around 42% were seen once. Sequencing used peripheral blood. The receptors here all came from an adult man with Graves' ophthalmopathy. Each CDR3 is given with its conserved first and last residue. The D gene is left open where the match is weak. Clone size, where shown, is once, few, many, or a class for clones that have expanded.

NA	TRBJ2-7	TRBV12-3/TRBV12-4	NA	CASSFGAGLTYEQYF	TGTGCCAGCAGTTTTGGTGCAGGGCTTACCTACGAGCAGTACTTC
NA	TRBJ1-5	TRBV10-2	few	CASSAQSGDNQPQHF	TGCGCCAGCAGTGCTCAGTCGGGAGATAATCAGCCCCAGCATTTT
TRBD2	TRBJ2-5	TRBV10-2	NA	CASRTGGLETQYF	TGCGCCAGCAGAACGGGAGGCCTGGAGACCCAGTACTTC
TRBD1	TRBJ2-7	TRBV2	NA	CASGEGDRVREQYF	TGTGCCAGCGGTGAGGGGGACAGGGTACGCGAGCAGTACTTC
NA	TRBJ2-2	TRBV11-2	NA	CASSLGESGELFF	TGTGCCAGCAGCTTAGGGGAGTCCGGGGAGCTGTTTTTT
TRBD1	TRBJ1-1	TRBV5-1	NA	CVSSLGQGSTEAFF	TGCGTCAGCAGCTTGGGACAGGGCAGTACTGAAGCTTTCTTT
NA	TRBJ1-1	TRBV10-3	NA	CANRRLNTEAFF	TGTGCCAACCGACGGTTGAACACTGAAGCTTTCTTT
TRBD1	TRBJ2-7	TRBV13	few	CASSTGQGRKQYF	TGTGCCAGCAGCACTGGACAGGGACGCAAGCAGTACTTC
TRBD2	TRBJ2-5	TRBV20-1	NA	CSARVTSDQETQYF	TGCAGTGCTAGGGTGACTAGCGACCAAGAGACCCAGTACTTC
NA	TRBJ2-7	TRBV4-1	few	CASSSNSLSYEQYF	TGTGCCAGCAGCTCCAACTCCCTTTCCTACGAGCAGTACTTC
TRBD2	TRBJ2-5	TRBV7-2	NA	CASSPRTSGGPRETQYF	TGTGCCAGCAGCCCTCGGACTAGCGGGGGTCCACGGGAGACCCAGTACTTC
NA	TRBJ2-7	TRBV25-1	many	CASSKGLMTEQYF	TGTGCCAGCAGCAAGGGGCTTATGACCGAGCAGTACTTC
NA	TRBJ2-7	TRBV10-1	many	CASSPSPVGEQYF	TGCGCCAGCAGCCCCAGCCCCGTGGGGGAGCAGTACTTC
NA	TRBJ2-7	TRBV20-1	few	CSARAAGLYGEQYF	TGCAGTGCTAGAGCTGCAGGTCTTTATGGCGAGCAGTACTTC
NA	TRBJ2-5	TRBV6-6	NA	CASSPPAPGSGETQYF	TGTGCCAGCAGTCCCCCAGCTCCAGGGTCCGGGGAGACCCAGTACTTC
TRBD1	TRBJ1-4	TRBV9	NA	CASSVAGQTEKLFF	TGTGCCAGCAGCGTAGCGGGACAGACCGAAAAACTGTTTTTT
NA	TRBJ2-7	TRBV20-1	few	CSARDETLAYEQYF	TGCAGTGCTAGAGACGAAACCCTGGCCTACGAGCAGTACTTC
NA	TRBJ1-2	TRBV20-1	few	CSARDRPPNYGYTF	TGCAGTGCTAGAGATCGTCCTCCTAACTATGGCTACACCTTC
NA	TRBJ1-4	TRBV7-9	few	CASSLLRQGNEKLFF	TGTGCCAGCAGCTTACTCCGCCAGGGTAATGAAAAACTGTTTTTT
NA	TRBJ2-7	TRBV6-5	NA	CASSYSGLGVYEQYF	TGTGCCAGCAGTTACTCCGGCCTAGGGGTCTACGAGCAGTACTTC
NA	TRBJ1-6	TRBV5-1	NA	CASSEDGYNSPLHF	TGCGCCAGCAGCGAAGACGGATATAATTCACCCCTCCACTTT
NA	TRBJ1-3	TRBV6-1	NA	CASSTTGPATIYF	TGTGCCAGCAGCACCACAGGGCCCGCCACCATATATTTT
NA	TRBJ2-2	TRBV10-3	few	CAIRTRTLLGSGELFF	TGTGCCATCAGGACCCGGACCCTGCTAGGTTCCGGGGAGCTGTTTTTT
TRBD1	TRBJ2-7	TRBV11-2	few	CASSLIQGYEQYF	TGTGCCAGCAGCCTAATACAGGGGTACGAGCAGTACTTC
NA	TRBJ2-5	TRBV7-9	few	CASSSQGSYEETQYF	TGTGCCAGCAGCAGCCAAGGGAGTTACGAAGAGACCCAGTACTTC
NA	TRBJ1-1	TRBV11-3	few	CASSRGEGTEAFF	TGTGCCAGCTCCCGGGGGGAAGGCACTGAAGCTTTCTTT
NA	TRBJ1-2	TRBV2	few	CASSDRDKDYGYTF	TGTGCCAGCAGTGACCGGGACAAAGACTATGGCTACACCTTC
NA	TRBJ1-2	TRBV29-1	many	CSVEVDAARGYTF	TGCAGCGTTGAAGTGGACGCCGCGCGGGGCTACACCTTC
NA	TRBJ2-7	TRBV2	NA	CASSPRDSPYEQYF	TGTGCCAGCAGTCCGCGGGACAGCCCCTACGAGCAGTACTTC
TRBD2	TRBJ2-7	TRBV15	NA	CATSRDGSSGRAGDEQYF	TGTGCCACCAGCAGAGATGGGTCTAGCGGGAGGGCCGGGGACGAGCAGTACTTC
NA	TRBJ2-7	TRBV11-2	NA	CASSLGQAGIEQYF	TGTGCCAGCAGCTTAGGACAGGCAGGAATCGAGCAGTACTTC
NA	TRBJ2-2	TRBV4-3	NA	CASSQEGSSNTGELFF	TGCGCCAGCAGCCAAGAGGGCAGTTCGAACACCGGGGAGCTGTTTTTT
NA	TRBJ1-5	TRBV24-1	few	CATSDPDRNQPQHF	TGTGCCACCAGTGACCCAGACAGGAATCAGCCCCAGCATTTT
NA	TRBJ1-2	TRBV12-3/TRBV12-4	NA	CASSFDNDYGYTF	TGTGCCAGCAGTTTCGACAACGACTATGGCTACACCTTC
NA	TRBJ2-7	TRBV24-1	once	CATSDLGGDEQYF	TGTGCCACCAGTGATTTGGGAGGAGACGAGCAGTACTTC
NA	TRBJ2-6	TRBV15	NA	CATSRAASGANVLTF	TGTGCCACCAGCAGGGCAGCCTCTGGGGCCAACGTCCTGACTTTC
NA	TRBJ1-3	TRBV7-3	once	CASSLVRAGGNTIYF	TGTGCCAGCAGCTTAGTCCGGGCAGGCGGAAACACCATATATTTT
NA	TRBJ1-6	TRBV2	NA	CASSLQLINSPLHF	TGTGCCAGCAGCCTACAGCTTATTAATTCACCCCTCCACTTT
NA	TRBJ1-6	TRBV7-8	many	CASSLRTDNSPLHF	TGTGCCAGCAGCTTGAGGACAGATAATTCACCCCTCCACTTT
NA	TRBJ1-5	TRBV2	NA	CASTPGSNQPQHF	TGTGCCAGCACCCCGGGAAGCAATCAGCCCCAGCATTTT
NA	TRBJ1-4	TRBV20-1	NA	CSAREDSAGEKLFF	TGCAGTGCTAGGGAGGACAGCGCCGGGGAGAAACTGTTTTTT
TRBD1	TRBJ1-1	TRBV19	NA	CASRQGANTEAFF	TGTGCCAGTAGGCAGGGGGCCAACACTGAAGCTTTCTTT
NA	TRBJ2-7	TRBV7-9	NA	CASSSPGLALHEQYF	TGTGCCAGCAGCTCCCCGGGACTGGCCCTTCACGAGCAGTACTTC
TRBD2	TRBJ2-7	TRBV10-3	few	CAISGSSGGSSYEQYF	TGTGCCATCAGTGGTAGTAGCGGGGGAAGCTCCTACGAGCAGTACTTC
NA	TRBJ1-4	TRBV7-8	NA	CASSVSVTNEKLFF	TGTGCCAGCAGCGTAAGCGTAACTAATGAAAAACTGTTTTTT
TRBD1	TRBJ1-5	TRBV19	once	CASSGEDRVYQPQHF	TGTGCCAGTAGCGGGGAGGACAGGGTCTATCAGCCCCAGCATTTT
TRBD2	TRBJ2-7	TRBV20-1	NA	CSARDPSRTSGGAYEQYF	TGCAGTGCTAGAGACCCCTCCCGAACTAGCGGTGGAGCTTACGAGCAGTACTTC
TRBD1	TRBJ1-2	TRBV19	NA	CASSIRGPNYGYTF	TGTGCCAGTAGTATAAGGGGGCCTAACTATGGCTACACCTTC
NA	TRBJ1-6	TRBV20-1	NA	CSATISQGVNSPLHF	TGCAGTGCTACCATATCACAAGGTGTTAATTCACCCCTCCACTTT
NA	TRBJ1-2	TRBV10-2	few	CASSDPGLTDTF	TGCGCCAGCAGTGACCCAGGGTTAACAGACACCTTC
NA	TRBJ2-2	TRBV10-3	many	CAISDPGGGTGELFF	TGTGCCATCAGTGACCCCGGCGGCGGAACTGGGGAGCTGTTTTTT
NA	TRBJ2-2	TRBV19	many	CASSPYGQNTGELFF	TGTGCCAGTAGTCCCTACGGCCAGAACACCGGGGAGCTGTTTTTT